The text below deals with one T cell receptor (beta chain). It lacks a known antigen. It has no much larger one-base neighbor in the sample; base qualities were not kept. Taken with the paper, the label for time point translates to: baseline before first vaccination. Vaccinee samples came from UK trials COV001 and COV002, including a single-blind randomized controlled phase 2/3 trial of AZD1222 (ChAdOx1 nCoV-19) in healthy adults. For TCRbeta chain sequencing, PBMC samples were collected from trial participants at day 0 and at day 28 after the second dose. The entry originates in a study of T cell responses to AZD1222 COVID-19 vaccine (dated by TCRdb to about 2021). Background on the whole study: AZD1222 recipients whose second dose came at about 4 weeks and those whose second dose came at about 12 weeks were combined into one group, since spike-specific TCR depth and breadth did not differ between the two schedules. TCR sequencing was performed for more than 230 trial participants, of whom 207 were given two doses of AZD1222 and some 25 were given two doses of MenACWY control vaccine. Trial participants were enrolled by age into 18-55, 56-69 and 70-plus year subgroups, with about 150, 27 and 61 TCR-sequenced participants respectively. What the study reported, not specific to this receptor: Participants were mostly white British, with more females than males. The authors suggested clonal diversity may have been underestimated. Nearly half of unique spike-specific TCRs reportedly recognized epitopes outside regions mutated in the B.1.351 and B.1.1.7 variants. Conclusions about previously exposed vaccinees are limited because only five to seven AZD1222 recipients were SARS-CoV-2 seropositive at baseline. In the small 56-69-year group, the increase in depth fell short of significance, most likely because of low power. CD4 TCRs associated with the vaccine covered the entire spike protein, and the dominant responses were in regions 160-218 and 743-854. Because no samples from the day 14 peak response were available, repertoires could be characterized only after the peak T cell response. Spike-specific TCR breadth and depth rose significantly after two AZD1222 doses compared with day 0 and with MenACWY recipients.

The CDR3 regions of human TCRbeta chains were analyzed by immunosequencing. Under the source paper's analysis protocol: TCRs in the repertoires were compared against a reference library of SARS-CoV-2-specific TCRs that had been generated with the MIRA antigen-specificity platform. Breadth was defined as the fraction of unique TCRs that were SARS-CoV-2-associated. Depth was defined as the fraction of total T cells that were SARS-CoV-2-associated. Using the MIRA data, each spike-specific TCR was mapped to the spike region that the TCR reacts to and placed in a CD4 or CD8 class. Log10-transformed breadth and depth values were compared by one-way ANOVA with Sidak's multiple comparisons tests. TCRdb took this table from immuneACCESS and kept in-frame rearrangements with V and J called. Such tables lack part of the clones; where checked against another copy, unresolved V genes explain under half of the gap, and the rest is unexplained. The DNA was the basis for D and trimming; V, J and clone size are from that table. The sample profile shows roughly 110,000 clones; roughly nine tenths of them were found once. The ten largest clones represent 5% to 5.5% of the sample.

Per the germline V gene, SGHRS is the CDR1 and YFSETQ is the CDR2. At the junction V is shortened by 0 bases and J by 5 bases, with 8 bases in between. The cysteine opens and the phenylalanine closes a CDR3 of 13 amino acids. Only the CDR3 DNA is retained, 39 bases long and in frame from the first base. The sequencing here drew on peripheral blood, taken on day 0 of AZD1222 vaccination. The receptor was derived from an adult in good health. This sequence uses TRBV5-1 and TRBJ1-1; there is no confident call for the D gene. CDR3 region: CASSLDSWTEAFF. The base sequence is TGCGCCAGCAGCTTGGACAGCTGGACTGAAGCTTTCTTT.